The source of this TCR beta chain is a study of CD8+CD57+ T cells in acquired aplastic anemia. Background on the study: The mean DNA yield obtained from sorted CD4+ and CD8+ cells came to approximately 3.2 ug. Study-level findings and limits: Comparison of patients with controls identified nearly 30 shared CD8+ CDR3 sequences. No significant difference in CD8+ Simpson's diversity was found between patients and controls.

With respect to this clonotype: Its antigen is currently unknown.

TCR beta VDJ and CDR3 were profiled, and genomic DNA was the template. Via MiXCR, TCRdb re-called the reads, giving one row per CDR3 protein. The sample holds 98,000 or so distinct CDR3 sequences, about half seen once. The CDR3 runs 15 residues. The germline V gene encodes CDR1 WNHNN and CDR2 SYGVQD (reference sequence). V lost 0 bases and J lost 1, with 8 bases in between. The rearrangement uses TRBV10-1 and TRBJ2-3; the D is unclear. The sequence was collected from a human donor in good health, serving as a control. Sequences were obtained from sorted CD4+, CD8+, or CD8+CD57+ T cells (not recorded which) from PBMCs. The CDR3 sequence: CASSESGGRTDTQYF. CDR3 nucleotides: TGCGCCAGCAGTGAGTCTGGCGGACGCACAGATACGCAGTATTTT.